This T cell receptor (beta chain) comes out of a study of cytomegalovirus exposure and HLA in healthy donors. Study conclusions and caveats: Reportedly, TCR beta sequences accurately predicted HLA-A and HLA-B alleles in most subjects.

Germline V CDR1 and CDR2: MDHEN, SYDVKM. Unmatched junction bases numbered 10, after V lost 5 bases and J lost 3 bases. This CDR3 comprises 18 residues. With regard to this clone: As yet, its antigen is unknown.

The PCR was carried out with 60 Vbeta primers and 13 Jbeta primers. Under the authors' procedure: A later analysis counted about 80 million unique TCR beta chains, 10 million to 12 million shared. Measured with immunoSEQ multiplex PCR; TCRdb has only the in-frame clones, and not every one. The DNA gave D and trimming, while V, J and clone size come from that table. The table lists 150,000 to 200,000 clones, approximately 80% of them singletons, with less than 3.5% in the top ten. This chain links TRBV28 with TRBJ2-1; 13 bases line up with TRBD2. The receptor was derived from a female donor in good health and CMV-seronegative. The material sequenced was PBMCs. CDR3 in DNA: TGTGCCAGCAGTCCCATAAGACTAGCGGGAGGCCTCTACAATGAGCAGTTCTTC. Protein product: CASSPIRLAGGLYNEQFF.